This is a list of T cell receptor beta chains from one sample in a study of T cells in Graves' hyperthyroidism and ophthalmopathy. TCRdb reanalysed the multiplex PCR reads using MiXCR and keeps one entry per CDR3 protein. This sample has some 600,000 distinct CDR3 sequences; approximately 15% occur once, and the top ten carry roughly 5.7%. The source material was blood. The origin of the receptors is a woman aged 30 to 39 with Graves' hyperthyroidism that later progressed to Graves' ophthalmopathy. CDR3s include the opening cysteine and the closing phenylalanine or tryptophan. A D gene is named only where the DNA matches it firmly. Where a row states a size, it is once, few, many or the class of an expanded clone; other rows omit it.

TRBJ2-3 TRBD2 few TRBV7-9 CASSPGTSGRFGTQYF TGTGCCAGCAGCCCCGGGACTAGCGGGAGATTCGGTACGCAGTATTTT
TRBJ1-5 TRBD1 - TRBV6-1 CATMRGTGGFSSNQPQHF TGTGCCACCATGAGAGGGACAGGGGGCTTTTCGAGCAATCAGCCCCAGCATTTT
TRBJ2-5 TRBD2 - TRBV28 CASSALGTSGIQETQYF TGTGCCAGCAGCGCGCTTGGGACTAGCGGGATCCAAGAGACCCAGTACTTC
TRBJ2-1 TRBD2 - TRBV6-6 CASSYTGTSYYNEQFF TGTGCCAGCAGTTACACCGGGACTAGCTACTACAATGAGCAGTTCTTC
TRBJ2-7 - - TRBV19 CATLAPDAYEQYF TGTGCCACGTTAGCGCCCGACGCCTACGAGCAGTACTTC
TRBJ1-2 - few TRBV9 CASSGDTKGGGYTF TGTGCCAGCAGCGGAGACACTAAGGGAGGAGGCTACACCTTC
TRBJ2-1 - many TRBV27 CASSGIAATYNEQFF TGTGCCAGCAGTGGGATAGCGGCTACCTACAATGAGCAGTTCTTC
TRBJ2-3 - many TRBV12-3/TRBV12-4 CASSLVSGITDTQYF TGTGCCAGCAGTTTAGTATCAGGGATCACAGATACGCAGTATTTT
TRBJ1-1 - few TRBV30 CAWGLEPRAEAFF TGTGCCTGGGGCCTGGAGCCACGGGCTGAAGCTTTCTTT
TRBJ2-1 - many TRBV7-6 CASSFRAYNEQFF TGTGCCAGCAGCTTCCGGGCCTACAATGAGCAGTTCTTC